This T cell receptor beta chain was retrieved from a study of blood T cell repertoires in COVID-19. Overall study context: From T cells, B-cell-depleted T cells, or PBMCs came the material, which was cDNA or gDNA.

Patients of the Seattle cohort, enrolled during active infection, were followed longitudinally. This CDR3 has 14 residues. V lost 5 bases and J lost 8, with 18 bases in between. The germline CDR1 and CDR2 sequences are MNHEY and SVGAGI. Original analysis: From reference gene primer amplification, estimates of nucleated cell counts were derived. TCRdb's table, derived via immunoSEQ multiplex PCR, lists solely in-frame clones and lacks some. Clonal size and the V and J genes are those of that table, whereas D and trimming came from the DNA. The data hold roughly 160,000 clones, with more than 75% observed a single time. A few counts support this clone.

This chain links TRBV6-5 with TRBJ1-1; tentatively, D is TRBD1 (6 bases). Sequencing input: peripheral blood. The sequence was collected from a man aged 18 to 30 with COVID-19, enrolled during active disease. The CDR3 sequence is CASSRKDRRLEAFF. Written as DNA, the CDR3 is TGTGCCAGCAGTCGTAAAGACAGGCGGCTCGAAGCTTTCTTT.